A single sample gave rise to the 23 T cell receptor beta chains below, sequenced in a study of CD8+ T cells in alopecia areata. cDNA reverse transcribed from extracted RNA served as the sequencing template. The table came from immunoSEQ multiplex PCR; TCRdb's copy has only in-frame clones and leaves some out. The data hold about 190,000 clones, with roughly three fifths observed a single time. Treatment given: oral pan-JAK inhibitor, 5-10 mg twice daily. This sample comprised CD4+ T cells sorted from blood, obtained at week 4, from a patient treated with tofacitinib. These receptors were taken from a human donor with alopecia areata.

Only a few counts were recorded for this clone. V gene TRBV19 combines with J gene TRBJ2-3; D ambiguous. This CDR3 region has 13 residues. Trimming cost V 8 bases and J 0 bases, with 9 bases left between them. Germline-derived CDR1 and CDR2 are LNHDA and SQIVND (reference sequence). CDR3 sequence (DNA): TGTGCCAGTCGACCGTTAAGCACAGATACGCAGTATTTT. The encoded protein is CASRPLSTDTQYF.

J is TRBJ2-7 and V is TRBV25-1; tentative D call: TRBD2 (6 bases). Germline values: CDR1 MGHDK, CDR2 SYGVNS. Trimming stripped 7 bases from V and 4 bases from J, with 14 bases between. The CDR3 has 13 residues. CDR3 sequence reads: CASTPHSGYEQYF. In nucleotides, the CDR3 is TGTGCCAGCACGCCTCATAGCGGATACGAGCAGTACTTC.

V is TRBV28 and J is TRBJ2-1, with D perhaps assigned TRBD1 or TRBD2 (6 bases each). Per the germline V gene, CDR1 is MDHEN and CDR2 is SYDVKM. Trimming pared 6 bases from V and 7 bases from J, leaving 13 bases between. CDR3 length: 13 residues. The DNA for the CDR3 is TGTGCCAGCAGGAGGCAGGGGAGGAATGAGCAGTTCTTC. This encodes CASRRQGRNEQFF.

The chain combines TRBV4-3 with TRBJ2-2; D unclear. Trimming cost V 3 bases and J 5 bases, with 13 bases left between them. Germline V gene lookup returns CDR1 LGHNA and CDR2 YSLEER. The CDR3 length is 15 residues. The CDR3 reads CASSQRPGRTGELFF. Written as DNA, the CDR3 is TGCGCCAGCAGCCAGCGCCCGGGTAGGACCGGGGAGCTGTTTTTT.

V usage is TRBV30 and J usage is TRBJ1-2; unclear D gene. Germline V lookup: CDR1 GTSNPN, CDR2 SVGIG (reference sequence). The CDR3 spans 11 residues. The CDR3, as DNA: TGTGGGGAGGGAGGTAACTATGGCTACACCTTC. Its translation is CGEGGNYGYTF.

This clone came up a few times. The V call is TRBV10-3, the J call TRBJ2-2; 8 bases match TRBD1. Germline CDR1 is ENHRY and CDR2 is SYGVKD. CDR3 length: 15 residues. V shed 4 bases, J shed 1 base, and the junction held 2 bases outside the gene matches. The chain's CDR3 is CAISGQGMNTGELFF. CDR3 nucleotides: TGTGCCATCAGTGGACAGGGGATGAACACCGGGGAGCTGTTTTTT.

This clone was picked up a small number of times. J is TRBJ2-3 and V is TRBV29-1; either TRBD1 or TRBD2 may supply D (5 bases each). CDR3 length equals 14 residues. Germline V gives CDR1 SQVTM, CDR2 ANQGSEA. Trimming removed 4 bases from V and 6 bases from J, with 17 bases in between. The CDR3 region is CSVGSLGALDTQYF. CDR3 bases: TGCAGCGTTGGAAGCCTCGGGGCCCTCGATACGCAGTATTTT.

The table lists this clone with a few counts. The chain couples TRBV20-1 to TRBJ2-1; D unclear. With 7 bases removed from V and 6 bases from J, the gap between germline ends came to 10 bases. The CDR3 is 11 residues long. The germline gives CDR1 DFQATT, CDR2 SNEGSKA (reference sequence). The CDR3 loop is CSVQTVNEQFF. In DNA, the CDR3 is TGCAGTGTCCAGACCGTCAATGAGCAGTTCTTC.

This clone is a singleton in its sample. The J gene is TRBJ2-5, the V gene TRBV5-4, with D possibly matching TRBD1 (6 bases). The DNA end is a closer match to TRBJ2-7, so the J assignment may be wrong. The CDR3 loop spans 14 amino acids. Germline lookup yields CDR1 SGHNT and CDR2 YYREEE (reference sequence). For the CDR3, the DNA is TGTGCCAGCAGCTTGGCTGGGGACAACTACGAGCAGTACTTC. Its translation: CASSLAGDNYEQYF.

This clone was detected only once. This sample also contains other DNA sequences that code for the same CDR3. The chain is built from TRBV29-1 and TRBJ2-1; D is unresolved. Looked up from germline, CDR1 is SQVTM and CDR2 is ANQGSEA. The CDR3 spans 12 residues. V lost 3 bases and J 0 bases, leaving 3 bases between the germline ends. The CDR3 nucleotides are TGCAGCGTTGAGAGCTCCTACAATGAGCAGTTCTTC. Translation gives CSVESSYNEQFF.

The J gene is TRBJ1-5, the V gene TRBV29-1; D is unclear. This CDR3 has 13 residues. Trimming took off 4 bases at V and 6 bases at J, with 13 bases between the two ends. Germline V CDR1 and CDR2: SQVTM, ANQGSEA. CDR3 residues: CSVVYGLGQPQHF. The DNA for the CDR3 is TGCAGCGTTGTCTACGGCTTGGGTCAGCCCCAGCATTTT.

The chain carries TRBV29-1 and TRBJ2-3, with 7 bases aligning to TRBD2. CDR1 is SQVTM and CDR2 is ANQGSEA in the germline V gene. The V and J ends lost 7 bases and 1 base, in that order; junction bases with no gene match: 2. The CDR3 loop spans 12 amino acids. CDR3 sequence (DNA): TGCAGCGGTACTAGCGGCACAGATACGCAGTATTTT. Translated, it gives CSGTSGTDTQYF.

The CDR3 spells CSETRRSNEQFF. CDR3 sequence (DNA): TGCAGCGAAACTAGGAGAAGCAATGAGCAGTTCTTC. J is TRBJ2-1 and V is TRBV29-1; the D gene is possibly TRBD2 (5 bases). CDR1 SQVTM and CDR2 ANQGSEA come from the germline V gene. Trimming cost V 7 bases and J 6 bases, with 13 bases left between them. The CDR3 is 12 residues long.

The chain is built from TRBV30 and TRBJ1-2; D remains ambiguous. The germline V gene has CDR1 GTSNPN and CDR2 SVGIG (reference sequence). The CDR3 spans 13 residues. V was clipped by 1 base and J by 1 base, with 7 bases between them. The CDR3 DNA follows: TGTGCCTGGAGTGGCCAATATAACTATGGCTACACCTTC. Its translation is CAWSGQYNYGYTF. The variable domain in full, with the rest retrieved from reference TRBV30 and TRBJ1-2, is SQTIHQWPATLVQPVGSPLSLECTVEGTSNPNLYWYRQAAGRGLQLLFYSVGIGQISSEVPQNLSASRPQDRQFILSSKKLLLSDSGFYLCAWSGQYNYGYTFGSGTRLTVV.

This clone was picked up a small number of times. The chain couples TRBV19 to TRBJ1-5, with 9 nucleotides matching TRBD1. This CDR3 has 16 amino acids. Germline V gives CDR1 LNHDA, CDR2 SQIVND (reference sequence). V shed 2 bases, J shed 7 bases, and the junction held 9 bases outside the gene matches. The CDR3 loop is CASSINTGGEIQPQHF. The CDR3 coding sequence is TGTGCCAGTAGTATAAACACAGGGGGCGAGATCCAGCCCCAGCATTTT.

The chain couples TRBV13 to TRBJ2-4, with D perhaps TRBD2 (6 bases). Germline loops: CDR1 PRHDT, CDR2 FYEKMQ (reference sequence). The CDR3 sequence is 19 residues long. V was trimmed by 3 bases and J by 6 bases, leaving 27 bases between them. CDR3 in DNA: TGTGCCAGCAGCTTCCGGGGCCTCGGACGGAGGGAGCAGGGAAACATTCAGTACTTC. Encoded protein: CASSFRGLGRREQGNIQYF.

This clone has ten or more counts. The rearrangement joins TRBV9 to TRBJ1-5; a possible D gene is TRBD1 (5 bases). The germline CDR1 and CDR2 sequences are SGDLS and YYNGEE. V was pared by 4 bases and J by 8 bases, with 16 bases between. The CDR3 contains 14 residues. CDR3 amino acids: CASSPGPGGKPQHF. The CDR3 DNA reads TGTGCCAGCAGCCCGGGGCCGGGAGGGAAGCCCCAGCATTTT. Variable domain in full (rest from reference TRBV9 and TRBJ1-5): DSGVTQTPKHLITATGQRVTLRCSPRSGDLSVYWYQQSLDQGLQFLIQYYNGEERAKGNILERFSAQQFPDLHSELNLSSLELGDSALYFCASSPGPGGKPQHFGDGTRLSIL.

The chain links TRBV29-1 to TRBJ1-1, with D unresolved. CDR1 SQVTM and CDR2 ANQGSEA come from the germline V gene. This CDR3 region has 11 residues. Trimming removed 6 bases at V and 10 bases at J, with 15 bases between. The CDR3 DNA follows: TGCAGCGTCACAAGCCGGACGGTAGCTTTCTTT. This encodes CSVTSRTVAFF.

The CDR3 region has the DNA TGTGCCAGCAGCCAACGGGGGGCATTCGGTCAGCCCCAGCATTTT. Amino acid sequence: CASSQRGAFGQPQHF. V is TRBV7-2 and J is TRBJ1-5; D perhaps matches TRBD1 (6 bases). The CDR3 has 15 amino acids. The V gene lost 5 bases and the J gene lost 6 bases, with 17 bases spanning the gap. CDR1 and CDR2 from the germline V gene are SGHTA and FQGNSA.

J is TRBJ2-1 and V is TRBV6-5; possible D gene TRBD1, 5 bases. The CDR3 is 15 amino acids. CDR1 is MNHEY, CDR2 SVGAGI, per germline. The V and J ends lost 6 bases and 0 bases respectively, with 12 bases between them. The CDR3 DNA is TGTGCCAGCAGCCGAGACAGAAGCTCCTACAATGAGCAGTTCTTC. As protein: CASSRDRSSYNEQFF.

The J gene is TRBJ2-3, the V gene TRBV7-2; D is undetermined. Germline loops: CDR1 SGHTA, CDR2 FQGNSA. The CDR3 is 14 residues long. Trimming took 7 bases from V and 10 from J, leaving 21 bases between them. CDR3 loop: CASILGLASGSQYF. The CDR3 DNA sequence: TGTGCCAGCATTCTTGGGTTGGCGTCCGGGTCGCAGTATTTT.

This chain uses TRBV18 with TRBJ2-5, with D uncertain. V was clipped by 5 bases and J by 4 bases, with 2 bases between them. The CDR3 is 10 residues long. Germline assignment: CDR1 KGHSH and CDR2 LQKENI. DNA for the CDR3: TGTGCCAGCTCAGGAGAGACCCAGTACTTC. It codes for CASSGETQYF.

A remark on this clone: Sequence at one end of the junction differs from germline and may be a read error. The gene calls are TRBV11-2 and TRBJ2-1; D not certain. Germline V CDR1 and CDR2: SGHAT, FQNNGV. This CDR3 comprises 14 residues. The CDR3 region is CAGSFSRGWDEQFF. In nucleotides, the CDR3 is TGTGCCGGCAGCTTTTCTCGAGGCTGGGATGAGCAGTTCTTC.